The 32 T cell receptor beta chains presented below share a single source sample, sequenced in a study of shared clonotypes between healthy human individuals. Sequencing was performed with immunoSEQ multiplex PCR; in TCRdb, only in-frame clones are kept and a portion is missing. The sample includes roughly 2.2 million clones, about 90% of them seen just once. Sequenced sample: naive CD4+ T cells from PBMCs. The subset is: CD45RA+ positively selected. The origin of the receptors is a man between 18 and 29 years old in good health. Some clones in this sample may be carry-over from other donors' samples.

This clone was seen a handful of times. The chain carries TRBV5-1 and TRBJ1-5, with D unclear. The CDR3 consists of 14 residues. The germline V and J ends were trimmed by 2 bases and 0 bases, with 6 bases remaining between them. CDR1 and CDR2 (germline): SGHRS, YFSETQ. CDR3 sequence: CASSFGDSNQPQHF. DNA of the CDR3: TGCGCCAGCAGCTTCGGGGATAGCAATCAGCCCCAGCATTTT.

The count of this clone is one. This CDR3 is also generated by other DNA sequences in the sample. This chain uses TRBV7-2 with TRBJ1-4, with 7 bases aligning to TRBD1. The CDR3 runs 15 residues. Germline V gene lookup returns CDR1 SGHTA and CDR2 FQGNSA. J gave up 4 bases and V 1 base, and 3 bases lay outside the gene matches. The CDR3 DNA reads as TGTGCCAGCAGCTTAGTTGGGACAGTTAATGAAAAACTGTTTTTT. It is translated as CASSLVGTVNEKLFF.

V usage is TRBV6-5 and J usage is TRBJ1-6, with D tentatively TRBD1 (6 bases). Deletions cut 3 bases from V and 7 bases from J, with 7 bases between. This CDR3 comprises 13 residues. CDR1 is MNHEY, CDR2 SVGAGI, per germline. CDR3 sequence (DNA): TGTGCCAGCAGTTATAGGGGGAATTCACCCCTCCACTTT. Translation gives CASSYRGNSPLHF.

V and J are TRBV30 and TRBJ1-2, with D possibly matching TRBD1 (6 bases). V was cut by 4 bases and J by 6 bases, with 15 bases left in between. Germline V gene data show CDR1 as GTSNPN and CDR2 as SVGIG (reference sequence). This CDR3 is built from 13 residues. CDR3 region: CAWNFWGPHGYTF. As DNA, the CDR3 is TGTGCCTGGAATTTTTGGGGGCCGCATGGCTACACCTTC.

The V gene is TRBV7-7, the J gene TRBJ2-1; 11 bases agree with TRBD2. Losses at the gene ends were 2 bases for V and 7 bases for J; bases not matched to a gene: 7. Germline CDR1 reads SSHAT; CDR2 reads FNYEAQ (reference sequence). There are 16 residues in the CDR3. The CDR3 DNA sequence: TGTGCCAGCAGCTTAACGGGGACTAGCGGAGGGAATGAGCAGTTCTTC. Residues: CASSLTGTSGGNEQFF.

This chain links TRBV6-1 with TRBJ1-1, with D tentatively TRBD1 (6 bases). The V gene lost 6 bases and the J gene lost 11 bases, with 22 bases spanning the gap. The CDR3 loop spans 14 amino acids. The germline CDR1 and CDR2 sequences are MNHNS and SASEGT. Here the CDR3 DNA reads TGTGCCAGCAGCGATACCCACAGGGAGCGAGGGGCTTTCTTT. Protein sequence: CASSDTHRERGAFF.

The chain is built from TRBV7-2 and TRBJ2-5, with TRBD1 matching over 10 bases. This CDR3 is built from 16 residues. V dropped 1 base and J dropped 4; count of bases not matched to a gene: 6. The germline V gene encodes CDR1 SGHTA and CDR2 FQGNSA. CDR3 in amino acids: CASSLGGDRGRETQYF. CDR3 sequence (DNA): TGTGCCAGCAGCTTAGGGGGGGACAGGGGAAGAGAGACCCAGTACTTC. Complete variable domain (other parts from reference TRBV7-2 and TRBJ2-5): GAGVSQSPSNKVTEKGKDVELRCDPISGHTALYWYRQSLGQGLEFLIYFQGNSAPDKSGLPSDRFSAERTGGSVSTLTIQRTQQEDSAVYLCASSLGGDRGRETQYFGPGTRLLVL.

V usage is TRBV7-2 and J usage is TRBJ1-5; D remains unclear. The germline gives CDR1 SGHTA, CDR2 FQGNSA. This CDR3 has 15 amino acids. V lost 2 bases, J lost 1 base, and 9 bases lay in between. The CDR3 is CASSLRSRSNQPQHF. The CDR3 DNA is TGTGCCAGCAGCTTACGCAGCCGAAGCAATCAGCCCCAGCATTTT.

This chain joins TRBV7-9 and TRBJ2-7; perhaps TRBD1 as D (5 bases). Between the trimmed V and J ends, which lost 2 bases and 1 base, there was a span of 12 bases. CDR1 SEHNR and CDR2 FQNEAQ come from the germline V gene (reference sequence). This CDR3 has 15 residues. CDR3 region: CASSLLQVPSYEQYF. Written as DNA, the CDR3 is TGTGCCAGCAGCTTATTACAGGTCCCGTCCTACGAGCAGTACTTC.

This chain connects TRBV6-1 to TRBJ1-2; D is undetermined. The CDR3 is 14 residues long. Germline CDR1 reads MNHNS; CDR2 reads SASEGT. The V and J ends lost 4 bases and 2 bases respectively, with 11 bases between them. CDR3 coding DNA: TGTGCCAGCAGTGCCAGCACAGCAAACTATGGCTACACCTTC. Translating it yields CASSASTANYGYTF.

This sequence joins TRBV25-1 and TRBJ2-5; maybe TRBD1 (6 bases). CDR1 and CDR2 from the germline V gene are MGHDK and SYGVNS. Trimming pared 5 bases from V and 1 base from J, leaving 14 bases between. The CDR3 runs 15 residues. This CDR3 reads CASSPEGTPQETQYF. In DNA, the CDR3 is TGTGCCAGCAGTCCAGAAGGGACACCCCAAGAGACCCAGTACTTC.

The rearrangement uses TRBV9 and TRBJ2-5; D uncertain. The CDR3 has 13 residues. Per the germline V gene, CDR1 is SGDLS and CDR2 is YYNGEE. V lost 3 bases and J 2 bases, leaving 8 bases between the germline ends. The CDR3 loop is CASSEAVQETQYF. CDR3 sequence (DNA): TGTGCCAGCAGCGAGGCAGTTCAAGAGACCCAGTACTTC.

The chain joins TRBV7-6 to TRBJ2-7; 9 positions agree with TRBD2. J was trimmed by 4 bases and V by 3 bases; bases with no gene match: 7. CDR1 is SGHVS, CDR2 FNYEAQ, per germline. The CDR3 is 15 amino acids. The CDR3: CASSFRGGRAYEQYF. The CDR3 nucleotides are TGTGCCAGCAGCTTCCGGGGCGGGAGGGCGTACGAGCAGTACTTC.

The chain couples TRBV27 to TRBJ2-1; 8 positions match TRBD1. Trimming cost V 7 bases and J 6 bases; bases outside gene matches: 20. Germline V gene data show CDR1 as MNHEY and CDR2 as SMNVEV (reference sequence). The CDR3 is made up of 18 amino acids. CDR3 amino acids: CASIHTPRGRGLSNEQFF. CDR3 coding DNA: TGTGCCAGCATTCATACCCCCCGGGGCAGGGGGCTCAGCAATGAGCAGTTCTTC.

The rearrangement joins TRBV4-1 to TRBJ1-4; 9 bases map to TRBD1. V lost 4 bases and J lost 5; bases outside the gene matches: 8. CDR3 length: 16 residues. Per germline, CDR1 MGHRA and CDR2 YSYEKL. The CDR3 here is CASSPSRDRANEKLFF. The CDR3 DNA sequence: TGCGCCAGCAGCCCGTCCCGGGACAGGGCGAATGAAAAACTGTTTTTT.

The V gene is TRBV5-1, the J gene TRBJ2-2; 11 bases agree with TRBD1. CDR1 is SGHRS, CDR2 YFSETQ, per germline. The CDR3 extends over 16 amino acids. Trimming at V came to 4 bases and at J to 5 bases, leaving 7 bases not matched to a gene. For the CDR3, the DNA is TGCGCCAGCAGCCCCCATGGACAGGGGGCGACCGGGGAGCTGTTTTTT. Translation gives CASSPHGQGATGELFF.

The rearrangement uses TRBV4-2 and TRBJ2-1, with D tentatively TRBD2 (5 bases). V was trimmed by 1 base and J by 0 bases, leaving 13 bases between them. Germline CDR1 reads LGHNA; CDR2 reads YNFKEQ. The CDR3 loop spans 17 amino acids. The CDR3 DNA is TGTGCCAGCAGCCAAGCACACGGGAAAAGCTCCTACAATGAGCAGTTCTTC. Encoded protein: CASSQAHGKSSYNEQFF.

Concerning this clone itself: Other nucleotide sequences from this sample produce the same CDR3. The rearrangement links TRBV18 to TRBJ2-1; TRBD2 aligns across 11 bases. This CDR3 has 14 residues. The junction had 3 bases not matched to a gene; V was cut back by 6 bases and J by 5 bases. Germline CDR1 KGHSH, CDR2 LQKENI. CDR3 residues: CASSPGLADNEQFF. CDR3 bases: TGTGCCAGCTCCCCGGGACTAGCGGACAATGAGCAGTTCTTC.

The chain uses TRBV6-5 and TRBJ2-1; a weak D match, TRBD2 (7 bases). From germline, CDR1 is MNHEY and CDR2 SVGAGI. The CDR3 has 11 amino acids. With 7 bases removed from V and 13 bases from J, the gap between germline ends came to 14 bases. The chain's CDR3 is CASNRGGDQFF. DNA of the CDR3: TGTGCCAGCAATAGGGGGGGAGACCAGTTCTTC.

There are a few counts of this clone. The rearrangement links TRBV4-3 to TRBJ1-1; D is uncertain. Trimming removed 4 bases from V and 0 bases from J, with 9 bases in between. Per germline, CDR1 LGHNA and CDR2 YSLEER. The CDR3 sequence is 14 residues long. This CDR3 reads CASSPPGLNTEAFF. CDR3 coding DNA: TGCGCCAGCAGCCCCCCGGGCTTGAACACTGAAGCTTTCTTT.

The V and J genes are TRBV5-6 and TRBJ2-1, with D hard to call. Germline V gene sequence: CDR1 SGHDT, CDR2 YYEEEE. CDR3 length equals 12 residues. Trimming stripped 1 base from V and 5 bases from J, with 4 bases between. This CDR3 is CASSLLDNEQFF. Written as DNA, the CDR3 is TGTGCCAGCAGCTTGCTAGACAATGAGCAGTTCTTC.

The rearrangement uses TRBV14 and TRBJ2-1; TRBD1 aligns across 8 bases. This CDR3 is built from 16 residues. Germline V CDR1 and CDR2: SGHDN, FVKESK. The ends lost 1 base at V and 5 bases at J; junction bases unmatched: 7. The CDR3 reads CASSQASGGIHNEQFF. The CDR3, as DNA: TGTGCCAGCAGCCAAGCGTCAGGGGGCATACACAATGAGCAGTTCTTC. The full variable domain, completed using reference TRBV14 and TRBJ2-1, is EAGVTQFPSHSVIEKGQTVTLRCDPISGHDNLYWYRRVMGKEIKFLLHFVKESKQDESGMPNNRFLAERTGGTYSTLKVQPAELEDSGVYFCASSQASGGIHNEQFFGPGTRLTVL.

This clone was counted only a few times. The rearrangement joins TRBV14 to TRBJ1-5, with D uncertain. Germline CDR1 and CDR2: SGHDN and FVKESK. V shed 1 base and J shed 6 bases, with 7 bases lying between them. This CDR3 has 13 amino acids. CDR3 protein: CASSQGWLQPQHF. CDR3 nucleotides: TGTGCCAGCAGCCAAGGGTGGCTTCAGCCCCAGCATTTT.

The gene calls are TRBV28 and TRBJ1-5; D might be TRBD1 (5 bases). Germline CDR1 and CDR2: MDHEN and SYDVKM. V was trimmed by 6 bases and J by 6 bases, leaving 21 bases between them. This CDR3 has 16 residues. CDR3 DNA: TGTGCCAGCAGCCCCTGGGGAGGGGCGCGTAGTCAGCCCCAGCATTTT. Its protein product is CASSPWGGARSQPQHF.

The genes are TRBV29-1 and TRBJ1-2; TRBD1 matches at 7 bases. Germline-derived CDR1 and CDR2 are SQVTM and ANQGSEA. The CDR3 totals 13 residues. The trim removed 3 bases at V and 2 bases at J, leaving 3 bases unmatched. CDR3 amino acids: CSVDLTGNYGYTF. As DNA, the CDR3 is TGCAGCGTTGACCTGACAGGGAACTATGGCTACACCTTC.

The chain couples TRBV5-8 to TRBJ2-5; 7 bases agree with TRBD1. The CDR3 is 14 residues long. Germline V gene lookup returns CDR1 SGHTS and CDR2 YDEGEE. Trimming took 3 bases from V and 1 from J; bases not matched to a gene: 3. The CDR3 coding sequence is TGTGCCAGCAGCTCGGGACAGCTCCAAGAGACCCAGTACTTC. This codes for CASSSGQLQETQYF.

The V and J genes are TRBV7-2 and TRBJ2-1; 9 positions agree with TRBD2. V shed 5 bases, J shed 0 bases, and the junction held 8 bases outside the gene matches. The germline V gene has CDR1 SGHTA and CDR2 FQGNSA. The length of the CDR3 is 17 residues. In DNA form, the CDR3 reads TGTGCCAGCAGCCCCCAGACTAGCGGTTACTCCTACAATGAGCAGTTCTTC. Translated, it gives CASSPQTSGYSYNEQFF.

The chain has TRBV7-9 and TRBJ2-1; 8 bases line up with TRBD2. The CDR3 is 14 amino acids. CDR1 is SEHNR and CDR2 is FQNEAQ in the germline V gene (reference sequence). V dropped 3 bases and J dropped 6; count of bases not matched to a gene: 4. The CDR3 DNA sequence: TGTGCCAGCAGCTTGCAACTAGCGGTCAATGAGCAGTTCTTC. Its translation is CASSLQLAVNEQFF.

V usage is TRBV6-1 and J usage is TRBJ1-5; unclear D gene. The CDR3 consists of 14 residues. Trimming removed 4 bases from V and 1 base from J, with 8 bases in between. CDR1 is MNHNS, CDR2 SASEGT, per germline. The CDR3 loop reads CASSGYRSNQPQHF. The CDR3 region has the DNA TGTGCCAGCAGTGGATACAGAAGCAATCAGCCCCAGCATTTT.

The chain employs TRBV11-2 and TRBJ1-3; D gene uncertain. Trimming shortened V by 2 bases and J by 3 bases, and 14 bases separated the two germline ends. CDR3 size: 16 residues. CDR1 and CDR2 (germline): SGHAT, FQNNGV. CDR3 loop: CASSLREWTLGNTIYF. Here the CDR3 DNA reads TGTGCCAGCAGCTTAAGGGAGTGGACTCTTGGAAACACCATATATTTT. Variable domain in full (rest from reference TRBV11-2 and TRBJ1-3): EAGVAQSPRYKIIEKRQSVAFWCNPISGHATLYWYQQILGQGPKLLIQFQNNGVVDDSQLPKDRFSAERLKGVDSTLKIQPAKLEDSAVYLCASSLREWTLGNTIYFGEGSWLTVV.

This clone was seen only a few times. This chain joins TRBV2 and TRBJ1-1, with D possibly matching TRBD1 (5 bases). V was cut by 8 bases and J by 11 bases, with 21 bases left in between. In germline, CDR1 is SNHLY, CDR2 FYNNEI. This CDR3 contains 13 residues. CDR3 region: CASSAGAPSRAFF. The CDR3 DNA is TGTGCCAGCTCTGCTGGGGCCCCCAGTAGGGCTTTCTTT.

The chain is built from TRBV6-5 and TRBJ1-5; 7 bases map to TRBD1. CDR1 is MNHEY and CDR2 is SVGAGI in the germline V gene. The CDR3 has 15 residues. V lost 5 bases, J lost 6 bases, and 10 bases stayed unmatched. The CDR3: CASSTGAGRGQPQHF. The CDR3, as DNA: TGTGCCAGCAGTACAGGGGCGGGGCGCGGTCAGCCCCAGCATTTT.